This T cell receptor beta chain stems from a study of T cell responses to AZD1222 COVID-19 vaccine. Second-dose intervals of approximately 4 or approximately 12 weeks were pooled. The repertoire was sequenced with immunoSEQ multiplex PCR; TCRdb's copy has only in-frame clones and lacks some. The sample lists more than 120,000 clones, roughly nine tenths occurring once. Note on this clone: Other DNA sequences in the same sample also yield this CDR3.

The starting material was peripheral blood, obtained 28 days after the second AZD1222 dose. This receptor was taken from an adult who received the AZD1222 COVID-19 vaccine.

The chain's CDR3 is CASSPEGDQPQHF. The DNA of the CDR3 is TGTGCCAGCAGTCCTGAGGGAGATCAGCCCCAGCATTTT. The gene calls are TRBV6-6 and TRBJ1-5; no definite D call. The V gene's germline CDR1 is MNHNY and CDR2 SVGAGI (reference sequence). The CDR3 has 13 residues. Trimming shortened V by 5 bases and J by 5 bases, and 10 bases separated the two germline ends.